This TCR beta chain was captured by sequencing in a study of control samples from healthy donors and cancer patients. With 5 bases removed from V and 0 bases from J, the gap between germline ends came to 11 bases. Germline values: CDR1 SGHTA, CDR2 FQGTGA. This CDR3 is built from 15 residues. The assay was immunoSEQ multiplex PCR, and TCRdb's table has in-frame clones only and misses some. The sample holds over 100,000 clones, approximately 90% seen once. The sequenced material came from blood. The V gene is TRBV7-3, the J gene TRBJ2-1, with D possibly matching TRBD1 (5 bases). The receptor comes from a human donor in good health. The donor label of this sample is uncertain. Written as DNA, the CDR3 is TGTGCCAGCAGCCCCAGGGTTAGCTCCTACAATGAGCAGTTCTTC. Translation gives CASSPRVSSYNEQFF.